These 9 T cell receptor beta chains came from one sample sequenced in a study of response to subunit inactivated influenza vaccine. TCRdb used MiXCR to reprocess the RT-PCR reads, holding one entry per CDR3 protein. The sample shows about half a million distinct CDR3 sequences, around 25% of them seen only once. Sequencing was performed on CD4+ T cells sorted from PBMCs, taken roughly 5 days after vaccination. The receptors derive from a man over 45 who received an inactivated influenza vaccine.

This clonotype was detected only a few times. The rearrangement uses TRBV27 and TRBJ2-2; D is perhaps TRBD1 (6 bases). CDR1 and CDR2 from the germline V gene are MNHEY and SMNVEV (reference sequence). Trimming cost V 2 bases and J 7 bases, with 20 bases left between them. This CDR3 comprises 17 residues. The CDR3 loop is CASSLDTGLGIRGELFF. The DNA of the CDR3 is TGTGCCAGCAGTTTAGATACAGGGTTAGGGATACGCGGGGAGCTGTTTTTT.

The chain has TRBV29-1 and TRBJ1-2; 9 bases fit TRBD1. The CDR3 runs 13 residues. The V segment lost 6 bases and the J segment 6 bases; nucleotides outside the gene matches: 8. The V gene's germline CDR1 is SQVTM and CDR2 ANQGSEA. CDR3 coding DNA: TGCAGCGTGGGGGGACAGGGAATGGATGGCTACACCTTC. Its translation: CSVGGQGMDGYTF.

The chain links TRBV4-1 to TRBJ2-5; D is undetermined. Germline-derived CDR1 and CDR2 are MGHRA and YSYEKL. The V end lost 6 bases, the J end lost 2 bases, and 19 bases lay between the germline ends. This CDR3 comprises 16 residues. In DNA form, the CDR3 reads TGCGCCAGCAGGAAAGGCAGCCCGGGTTCTCAAGAGACCCAGTACTTC. Its translation is CASRKGSPGSQETQYF.

The V and J genes are TRBV6-1 and TRBJ2-2; D unclear. Looked up from germline, CDR1 is MNHNS and CDR2 is SASEGT. The CDR3 spans 15 residues. Trimming shortened V by 7 bases and J by 2 bases, and 14 bases separated the two germline ends. This chain's CDR3 is CASNLVPGNTGELFF. The CDR3 bases are TGTGCCAGCAACTTGGTACCCGGAAACACCGGGGAGCTGTTTTTT.

This clonotype turned up a few times. The chain links TRBV7-9 to TRBJ2-1; 10 bases match TRBD1. Per the germline V gene, CDR1 is SEHNR and CDR2 is FQNEAQ (reference sequence). This CDR3 comprises 13 residues. V shed 5 bases and J 15 bases; nucleotides not matched to a gene: 10. CDR3 in amino acids: CASSLPGQGRMFF. CDR3 sequence (DNA): TGTGCCAGCAGCCTACCGGGACAGGGGCGAATGTTCTTC.

The chain recombines TRBV15 with TRBJ1-3; D is ambiguous. This CDR3 comprises 16 residues. V lost 1 base and J 0 bases, leaving 10 bases between the germline ends. Germline V CDR1 and CDR2: LNHNV, YYDKDF (reference sequence). In DNA form, the CDR3 reads TGTGCCACCAGCAGAGCTGGATCGCCCTCTGGAAACACCATATATTTT. Amino acids: CATSRAGSPSGNTIYF.

This clonotype was counted only a few times. The J gene is TRBJ1-1, the V gene TRBV20-1; D perhaps matches TRBD1 (6 bases). V dropped 3 bases and J dropped 1 base, with 12 bases sitting between them. The CDR3 has 14 amino acids. Per germline, CDR1 DFQATT and CDR2 SNEGSKA (reference sequence). CDR3 protein: CSARSGGPNTEAFF. In DNA form, the CDR3 reads TGCAGTGCTAGGTCCGGGGGGCCGAACACTGAAGCTTTCTTT.

J is TRBJ2-1 and V is TRBV7-2, with 8 nucleotides matching TRBD2. This CDR3 is 15 amino acids long. The junction had 10 bases not matched to a gene; V was cut back by 5 bases and J by 7 bases. The V gene's germline CDR1 is SGHTA and CDR2 FQGNSA. For the CDR3, the DNA is TGTGCCAGCAGCGCCTCGGGAGGGCCGTGGAATGAGCAGTTCTTC. Translating it yields CASSASGGPWNEQFF.

This clonotype was counted once. The chain carries TRBV30 and TRBJ2-5, with D perhaps TRBD1 (6 bases). Germline CDR1 reads GTSNPN; CDR2 reads SVGIG (reference sequence). The V gene lost 4 bases and the J gene lost 0 bases, with 6 bases spanning the gap. The CDR3 is 12 amino acids. CDR3 bases: TGTGCCTGGAACAGGGACCAAGAGACCCAGTACTTC. This translates into CAWNRDQETQYF. The full variable domain, in which reference TRBV30 and TRBJ2-5 provide the parts outside the CDR3, is SQTIHQWPATLVQPVGSPLSLECTVEGTSNPNLYWYRQAAGRGLQLLFYSVGIGQISSEVPQNLSASRPQDRQFILSSKKLLLSDSGFYLCAWNRDQETQYFGPGTRLLVL.